Listed here are 32 T cell receptor beta chains from one sample, sequenced in a study of blood T cell repertoires in COVID-19 (dated by TCRdb to the early 2020s). Library preparation was by the immunoSEQ multiplex PCR assay. Sourced from immuneACCESS, this table was stored by TCRdb with only in-frame sequences that have V and J called. A share of the clones is absent; for the studies checked, an unresolved V gene accounts for under half, and the remainder has no known explanation. Here the sample has 29,000 or so clones; over 70% occur a single time. Of the sample, 7.8% is held by the ten largest clones. The source material was peripheral blood. The receptors were sampled from a woman between 65 and 79 years old with active or convalescent COVID-19.

The rearrangement uses TRBV7-2 and TRBJ2-2, with a tentative D call TRBD2 (6 bases). Germline loops: CDR1 SGHTA, CDR2 FQGNSA. V was trimmed by 0 bases and J by 8 bases, leaving 10 bases between them. This CDR3 is 14 amino acids long. CDR3 sequence reads: CASSLAHGGGELFF. CDR3 bases: TGTGCCAGCAGCTTAGCCCACGGGGGAGGGGAGCTGTTTTTT.

V and J are TRBV12-3 or TRBV12-4 and TRBJ1-5; no clear D gene. The CDR3 is 13 amino acids. Trimming pared 3 bases from V and 5 bases from J, leaving 8 bases between. CDR3 region: CASSFGEDQPQHF. In nucleotides, the CDR3 is TGTGCCAGCAGTTTTGGGGAGGATCAGCCCCAGCATTTT.

V usage is TRBV12-3 or TRBV12-4 and J usage is TRBJ1-2; 9 bases line up with TRBD1. The CDR3 has 13 residues. The junction had 9 bases not matched to a gene; V was cut back by 7 bases and J by 9 bases. The CDR3 DNA follows: TGTGCCAGCACCATGGGACAGGGTAGGCGCTACACCTTC. This codes for CASTMGQGRRYTF.

The chain employs TRBV10-3 and TRBJ2-1; 8 bases line up with TRBD2. J was trimmed by 5 bases and V by 9 bases; bases with no gene match: 9. Germline CDR1 ENHRY, CDR2 SYGVKD. This CDR3 has 14 residues. In nucleotides, the CDR3 is TGTGCCATGCGGGGGGCAGTTGAAAACAATGAGCAGTTCTTC. It is translated as CAMRGAVENNEQFF.

The CDR3 DNA reads as TGTGCCAGCAGCTTTAGCACAGGGTATAATGAAAAACTGTTTTTT. Protein: CASSFSTGYNEKLFF. V gene TRBV7-2 combines with J gene TRBJ1-4; TRBD1 might be the D (6 bases). The CDR3 is 15 amino acids. Trimming shortened V by 3 bases and J by 4 bases, and 12 bases separated the two germline ends. From germline, CDR1 is SGHTA and CDR2 FQGNSA. The complete variable domain, with remaining parts taken from reference TRBV7-2 and TRBJ1-4, reads GAGVSQSPSNKVTEKGKDVELRCDPISGHTALYWYRQSLGQGLEFLIYFQGNSAPDKSGLPSDRFSAERTGGSVSTLTIQRTQQEDSAVYLCASSFSTGYNEKLFFGSGTQLSVL.

The rearrangement joins TRBV3-1 (or the pseudogene TRBV3-2) to TRBJ1-6; perhaps TRBD1 as D (5 bases). CDR3 length: 14 residues. Trimming took 5 bases from V and 7 from J, leaving 12 bases between them. Per the germline V gene, CDR1 is LGHDT and CDR2 is YNNKEL (reference sequence). The DNA for the CDR3 is TGTGCCAGCAGCTTGGGGCTTTCGAATTCACCCCTCCACTTT. Protein product: CASSLGLSNSPLHF.

The gene calls are TRBV6-4 and TRBJ1-5; D may be TRBD1 (5 bases). This CDR3 has 18 amino acids. V was trimmed by 7 bases and J by 4 bases, leaving 26 bases between them. Germline values: CDR1 MRHNA, CDR2 SNTAGT. CDR3 DNA sequence: TGTGCCAGCATCAGACAGACCGGTGACAGAATAAGGAATCAGCCCCAGCATTTT. Residues: CASIRQTGDRIRNQPQHF.

This clone was found a few times. The rearrangement links TRBV30 to TRBJ1-5; no clear D gene. The CDR3 runs to 15 residues. Germline V CDR1 and CDR2: GTSNPN, SVGIG (reference sequence). Trimming left V 4 bases short and J 3 bases short, with 16 bases between. The CDR3 DNA follows: TGTGCCTGGAAAGCTAAGGGAGGTTACAATCAGCCCCAGCATTTT. Translating it yields CAWKAKGGYNQPQHF.

The chain joins TRBV19 to TRBJ2-3, with 10 bases aligning to TRBD1. The CDR3 consists of 17 residues. Losses at the gene ends were 6 bases for V and 0 bases for J; bases not matched to a gene: 9. CDR1 and CDR2 from the germline V gene are LNHDA and SQIVND (reference sequence). The CDR3 DNA reads TGTGCCAGTAGGGACCCCTCGGGACAGGGGAGCACAGATACGCAGTATTTT. This gives the protein CASRDPSGQGSTDTQYF.

The chain carries TRBV18 and TRBJ2-3, with a possible D match to TRBD2 (6 bases). The V gene's germline CDR1 is KGHSH and CDR2 LQKENI. V was clipped by 2 bases and J by 5 bases, with 17 bases between them. CDR3 length: 16 amino acids. Here the CDR3 reads CASSPSTSGVGDTQYF. The CDR3 DNA sequence: TGTGCCAGCTCACCATCAACGTCGGGGGTGGGAGATACGCAGTATTTT.

The rearrangement joins TRBV13 to TRBJ2-5; D gene uncertain. Trimming removed 3 bases from V and 1 base from J, with 9 bases in between. The CDR3 totals 14 residues. Germline CDR1 is PRHDT and CDR2 is FYEKMQ (reference sequence). The CDR3, as DNA: TGTGCCAGCAGCTTTAATAACTTCCAAGAGACCCAGTACTTC. Translation: CASSFNNFQETQYF.

The rearrangement uses TRBV28 and TRBJ1-2, with D uncertain. The ends were cut back, 5 bases at V and 5 bases at J, with 12 bases in the middle. The CDR3 sequence is 13 residues long. Germline-derived CDR1 and CDR2 are MDHEN and SYDVKM. CDR3 in amino acids: CASSPDSNYGYTF. CDR3 nucleotides: TGTGCCAGCAGTCCGGATAGCAATTATGGCTACACCTTC.

The chain couples TRBV7-8 to TRBJ2-2; 11 positions match TRBD2. Germline V gene sequence: CDR1 SGHVS, CDR2 FQNEAQ. Unmatched junction bases numbered 8, after V lost 0 bases and J lost 5 bases. The CDR3 has 18 amino acids. For the CDR3, the DNA is TGTGCCAGCAGCTTAGCAAATCCGGGACTAGCGGTAACCGGGGAGCTGTTTTTT. This encodes CASSLANPGLAVTGELFF.

A remark on this clone: The sample holds other DNA sequences that translate to the same CDR3. V usage is TRBV28 and J usage is TRBJ1-4; D gene uncertain. Germline V lookup: CDR1 MDHEN, CDR2 SYDVKM. The CDR3 has 18 amino acids. Trimming took 5 bases from V and 8 from J, leaving 27 bases between them. Here the CDR3 reads CASSPGIYTAEATEKLFF. The CDR3 nucleotides read TGTGCCAGCAGTCCCGGGATATATACGGCCGAGGCGACCGAAAAACTGTTTTTT.

This chain uses TRBV18 with TRBJ1-1; 9 bases agree with TRBD1. V was pared by 3 bases and J by 3 bases, with 5 bases of the junction left unmatched. The CDR3 contains 15 residues. Germline-derived CDR1 and CDR2 are KGHSH and LQKENI. DNA for the CDR3: TGTGCCAGCTCACCCCTCGGACAGGGGTACACTGAAGCTTTCTTT. It translates to CASSPLGQGYTEAFF.

The rearrangement links TRBV13 to TRBJ2-5, with D perhaps matching TRBD2 (5 bases). V was trimmed by 2 bases and J by 2 bases, leaving 12 bases between them. The CDR3 sequence is 15 residues long. CDR1 and CDR2 (germline): PRHDT, FYEKMQ (reference sequence). The CDR3: CASSLRGFGQETQYF. For the CDR3, the DNA is TGTGCCAGCAGCTTACGGGGTTTTGGGCAAGAGACCCAGTACTTC.

This clone was picked up a small number of times. The chain couples TRBV6-5 to TRBJ2-3, with D hard to call. The CDR3 loop spans 14 amino acids. Per germline, CDR1 MNHEY and CDR2 SVGAGI. The V end lost 8 bases, the J end lost 1 base, and 13 bases lay between the germline ends. Here the CDR3 reads CASWNGQGTDTQYF. In nucleotides, the CDR3 is TGTGCCAGCTGGAATGGCCAGGGCACAGATACGCAGTATTTT.

The gene calls are TRBV7-6 and TRBJ2-7; possible D gene TRBD1, 6 bases. Germline V lookup: CDR1 SGHVS, CDR2 FNYEAQ. V lost 1 base and J 0 bases, leaving 7 bases between the germline ends. This CDR3 region has 14 residues. The CDR3: CASSLGQVSYEQYF. Written as DNA, the CDR3 is TGTGCCAGCAGCTTAGGACAGGTCTCCTACGAGCAGTACTTC.

V gene TRBV7-8 combines with J gene TRBJ1-2, with TRBD1 identical over 7 bases. The CDR3 loop spans 15 amino acids. V shed 3 bases and J 7 bases; nucleotides not matched to a gene: 11. From germline, CDR1 is SGHVS and CDR2 FQNEAQ. CDR3 in amino acids: CASSFTRDSLLGYTF. CDR3 nucleotide sequence: TGTGCCAGCAGCTTTACCCGGGACAGTCTTCTTGGCTACACCTTC.

This clone qualifies as medium-sized (0.01 to 0.1%). V is TRBV18 and J is TRBJ2-1; 7 nucleotides line up with TRBD2. This CDR3 has 14 amino acids. Germline-derived CDR1 and CDR2 are KGHSH and LQKENI. The V and J ends lost 3 bases and 5 bases, in that order; junction bases with no gene match: 4. The CDR3 DNA reads as TGTGCCAGCTCACCTGGCGGGGGTGACAATGAGCAGTTCTTC. This translates into CASSPGGGDNEQFF.

This clone was picked up one time. This chain joins TRBV12-3 or TRBV12-4 and TRBJ1-2; D gene uncertain. Trimming took 7 bases from V and 8 from J, leaving 11 bases between them. The CDR3 contains 11 residues. The CDR3 nucleotides are TGTGCCAGCACCCAGTGGGAGGGCTACACCTTC. Protein product: CASTQWEGYTF.

In its sample, this clone was seen a few times. The chain carries TRBV9 and TRBJ1-2; D perhaps matches TRBD1 (6 bases). This CDR3 region has 13 residues. Per the germline V gene, CDR1 is SGDLS and CDR2 is YYNGEE. V lost 0 bases, J lost 8 bases, and 11 bases lay in between. CDR3 DNA sequence: TGTGCCAGCAGCGTAGATGGGGGCCGCGGCTACACCTTC. It yields the protein CASSVDGGRGYTF. Full variable domain (remainder filled in from reference TRBV9 and TRBJ1-2): DSGVTQTPKHLITATGQRVTLRCSPRSGDLSVYWYQQSLDQGLQFLIQYYNGEERAKGNILERFSAQQFPDLHSELNLSSLELGDSALYFCASSVDGGRGYTFGSGTRLTVV.

There are a few counts of this clone. This sequence joins TRBV30 and TRBJ1-3, with no clear D. The CDR3 loop spans 14 amino acids. The V gene's germline CDR1 is GTSNPN and CDR2 SVGIG (reference sequence). Trimming removed 3 bases from V and 0 bases from J, with 9 bases in between. CDR3 amino acids: CAWRGRVSGNTIYF. CDR3 nucleotides: TGTGCCTGGAGGGGCCGTGTCTCTGGAAACACCATATATTTT.

The chain has TRBV7-2 and TRBJ2-1; 10 bases are shared with TRBD1. Trimming cost V 6 bases and J 0 bases; bases outside gene matches: 2. CDR1 and CDR2 from the germline V gene are SGHTA and FQGNSA. The CDR3 runs to 15 residues. The DNA for the CDR3 is TGTGCCAGCAGAAGGGACAGGGGCTCCTACAATGAGCAGTTCTTC. Encoded protein: CASRRDRGSYNEQFF.

This clone was counted between two and nine times. This chain links TRBV15 with TRBJ1-2, with 7 bases that match TRBD1. The V gene end was trimmed by 1 base and the J gene end by 5 bases; junction bases not matched to a gene: 4. CDR1 is LNHNV, CDR2 YYDKDF, per germline (reference sequence). The CDR3 is 14 residues long. CDR3: CATSRAGTEYGYTF. The CDR3 DNA sequence: TGTGCCACCAGCAGAGCCGGGACAGAGTATGGCTACACCTTC.

The genes are TRBV10-3 and TRBJ2-1; 10 nucleotides match TRBD2. The CDR3 loop spans 14 amino acids. Per the germline V gene, CDR1 is ENHRY and CDR2 is SYGVKD. Germline trimming cut 7 bases from V and 3 bases from J; bases unmatched to any gene: 3. The CDR3 spells CAIKRTSGYNEQFF. CDR3 nucleotide sequence: TGTGCCATCAAGCGGACTAGCGGCTACAATGAGCAGTTCTTC.

The rearrangement joins TRBV27 to TRBJ2-3, with D maybe TRBD2 (7 bases). CDR1 is MNHEY and CDR2 is SMNVEV in the germline V gene (reference sequence). This CDR3 contains 16 residues. The V end lost 2 bases, the J end lost 6 bases, and 18 bases lay between the germline ends. CDR3 nucleotides: TGTGCCAGCAGTTTAGGGGGCGGGGGCCGCATTGATACGCAGTATTTT. It specifies CASSLGGGGRIDTQYF.

J is TRBJ2-5 and V is TRBV7-9; D is perhaps TRBD2 (5 bases). Germline lookup yields CDR1 SEHNR and CDR2 FQNEAQ (reference sequence). V dropped 1 base and J dropped 0 bases, with 12 bases sitting between them. This CDR3 region has 16 residues. This CDR3 reads CASSLVVLVHQETQYF. The DNA of the CDR3 is TGTGCCAGCAGCTTAGTGGTACTAGTCCACCAAGAGACCCAGTACTTC.

This chain uses TRBV11-2 with TRBJ1-2, with 8 nucleotides matching TRBD1. The CDR3 extends over 14 amino acids. V shed 4 bases and J 5 bases; nucleotides not matched to a gene: 6. Germline CDR1 is SGHAT and CDR2 is FQNNGV. The CDR3: CASSSNRGAYGYTF. The CDR3 region has the DNA TGTGCCAGCAGCTCTAACAGGGGGGCGTATGGCTACACCTTC.

The V call is TRBV7-6, the J call TRBJ1-2, with TRBD1 matching 9 bases. In germline, CDR1 is SGHVS, CDR2 FNYEAQ. V dropped 2 bases and J dropped 6; count of bases not matched to a gene: 10. The CDR3 sequence is 16 residues long. DNA for the CDR3: TGTGCCAGCAGCTTATCAACAGGGGGCTTTGTTGATGGCTACACCTTC. It yields the protein CASSLSTGGFVDGYTF.

The chain links TRBV7-2 to TRBJ2-1; D is possibly TRBD2 (7 bases). CDR3 length: 16 residues. Germline V gives CDR1 SGHTA, CDR2 FQGNSA. The V and J ends lost 5 bases and 5 bases respectively, with 19 bases between them. The CDR3 protein is CASSLQTGGPNNEQFF. CDR3 nucleotides: TGTGCCAGCAGCCTACAAACGGGGGGCCCTAACAATGAGCAGTTCTTC.

This rearrangement joins TRBV2 to TRBJ1-2; 9 nucleotides match TRBD1. The junction had 13 bases not matched to a gene; V was cut back by 9 bases and J by 8 bases. The germline gives CDR1 SNHLY, CDR2 FYNNEI. The CDR3 is made up of 14 amino acids. The DNA of the CDR3 is TGTGCCAGTCGGGGGGTGGGACAGGGATCCGGCTACACCTTC. It codes for CASRGVGQGSGYTF.